This TCR beta chain was recovered during a study of T cells after posttransplantation cyclophosphamide. A remark on this clone: Antigen: not known. A junction end diverges from the germline sequence, so it may reflect a read error.

Study-level findings and limits: Blood and skin or GI T cell repertoires showed limited TRB overlap.

Controls had myeloablative marrow grafts with methotrexate and calcineurin inhibitor, sampled at 1 year. Sequencing was performed with immunoSEQ multiplex PCR; in TCRdb, only in-frame clones are kept and a portion is missing. The top ten clones hold about 2.8% of a sample with approximately 15,000 clones, roughly 80% of them seen once. The source is a male patient aged 25-45 years who received an allogeneic stem cell transplant from an unrelated donor, was CMV-positive, and had acute and chronic GVHD. Some of these T cells may belong to the graft donor. The source was PBMCs, collected 441 days after allogeneic stem cell transplant with calcineurin inhibitor and methotrexate.

The CDR3 reads CASSPKTSSGSPKLF. CDR3 in DNA: TGTGCCAGCAGCCCGAAGACGAGTAGCGGGAGCCCCAAACTCTTC. The chain recombines TRBV7-2 with TRBJ2-1; 9 bases are shared with TRBD2. Looked up from germline, CDR1 is SGHTA and CDR2 is FQGNSA. This CDR3 region has 15 residues.